One and the same sample provided the 29 T cell receptor beta chains below, sequenced in a study of long-term antiretroviral therapy in people with HIV. Survey level was the resolution at which the v3.0 immunoSEQ assay ran. This table comes from immunoSEQ multiplex PCR, and its TCRdb copy is limited to in-frame clones, with some not included. The repertoire has tens of thousands of clones, less than 90% of them found once; the top ten carry approximately 4.1%. The sequenced sample was unsorted PBMCs, obtained just before starting antiretroviral therapy. The receptor set was obtained from a woman between 18 and 29 years old with HIV.

The chain joins TRBV6-5 to TRBJ2-7; the match to TRBD2 covers 8 bases. Germline CDR1 MNHEY, CDR2 SVGAGI. V lost 0 bases, J lost 6 bases, and 1 base stayed unmatched. The CDR3 has 13 residues. CDR3 nucleotide sequence: TGTGCCAGCAGTTACTCTCTAGCGGGCGAGCAGTACTTC. Residues: CASSYSLAGEQYF.

This clone is a singleton in its sample. J is TRBJ2-3 and V is TRBV28; the D is unclear. The CDR3 is 14 amino acids. The V gene lost 5 bases and the J gene lost 2 bases, with 11 bases spanning the gap. Germline V CDR1 and CDR2: MDHEN, SYDVKM. The chain's CDR3 is CASSTQVFTDTQYF. The CDR3 nucleotides are TGTGCCAGCAGTACCCAGGTGTTCACAGATACGCAGTATTTT.

This chain uses TRBV9 with TRBJ1-2; TRBD1 matches 8 bases. V lost 0 bases, J lost 2 bases, and 12 bases stayed unmatched. This CDR3 contains 18 residues. Germline V CDR1 and CDR2: SGDLS, YYNGEE. DNA for the CDR3: TGTGCCAGCAGCGTAGGAAGAACGGGGACAGGCCTCAACTATGGCTACACCTTC. Its protein is CASSVGRTGTGLNYGYTF.

J is TRBJ2-3 and V is TRBV27, with D perhaps matching TRBD1 (5 bases). Trimming stripped 2 bases from V and 9 bases from J, with 12 bases between. Germline assignment: CDR1 MNHEY and CDR2 SMNVEV (reference sequence). The CDR3 runs to 13 residues. The CDR3 DNA sequence: TGTGCCAGCAGTTTAGACAGTGCCGCGACGCAGTATTTT. Amino acids: CASSLDSAATQYF.

With respect to this clone: The conserved final phenylalanine or tryptophan is absent from the CDR3, which likely points to a read error. The rearrangement links TRBV6-5 to TRBJ1-2; a weak D match, TRBD1 (5 bases). Germline assignment: CDR1 MNHEY and CDR2 SVGAGI. The CDR3 is made up of 16 amino acids. V was shortened by 3 bases and J by 1 base, with 15 bases between the two germline ends. CDR3 loop: CASSYTRGVGNYGYTL. CDR3 coding DNA: TGTGCCAGCAGTTATACGAGAGGGGTGGGTAACTATGGCTACACCCTC.

The chain uses TRBV19 and TRBJ1-5; TRBD1 might be the D (6 bases). Germline V gives CDR1 LNHDA, CDR2 SQIVND (reference sequence). The germline V and J ends were trimmed by 10 bases and 2 bases, with 18 bases remaining between them. The CDR3 covers 15 residues. CDR3 loop: CATTGTGWGNQPQHF. CDR3 DNA: TGTGCCACTACAGGGACGGGTTGGGGCAATCAGCCCCAGCATTTT. Full variable domain (outside the CDR3, taken from reference TRBV19 and TRBJ1-5): DGGITQSPKYLFRKEGQNVTLSCEQNLNHDAMYWYRQDPGQGLRLIYYSQIVNDFQKGDIAEGYSVSREKKESFPLTVTSAQKNPTAFYLCATTGTGWGNQPQHFGDGTRLSIL.

The chain combines TRBV10-3 with TRBJ1-5; no clear D. The V and J ends lost 0 bases and 10 bases respectively, with 7 bases between them. The germline gives CDR1 ENHRY, CDR2 SYGVKD. This CDR3 has 12 amino acids. This CDR3 is CAISESFLPQHF. CDR3 DNA: TGTGCCATCAGTGAGTCGTTTTTACCCCAGCATTTT.

J is TRBJ2-5 and V is TRBV4-3, with D possibly being TRBD1 or TRBD2 (5 bases each). CDR1 is LGHNA, CDR2 YSLEER, per germline. Trimming took off 0 bases at V and 1 base at J, with 9 bases between the two ends. This CDR3 comprises 15 residues. The CDR3 protein is CASSQDGTSQETQYF. As DNA, the CDR3 is TGCGCCAGCAGCCAAGACGGGACCTCCCAAGAGACCCAGTACTTC.

This chain links TRBV28 with TRBJ2-6; 10 bases align to TRBD1. Germline CDR1 MDHEN, CDR2 SYDVKM. The length of the CDR3 is 15 residues. V gave up 7 bases and J gave up 10 bases; unmatched junction bases: 10. The DNA for the CDR3 is TGTGCCAGCACCATGCCGGGACAGGGGTGGAACGTCCTGACTTTC. It codes for CASTMPGQGWNVLTF.

This clone was seen just once. The chain recombines TRBV7-9 with TRBJ2-5; 7 bases are a match to TRBD1. Germline CDR1 and CDR2: SEHNR and FQNEAQ (reference sequence). V gave up 4 bases and J gave up 3 bases; unmatched junction bases: 5. This CDR3 has 14 amino acids. CDR3: CASSYRQGEETQYF. CDR3 nucleotides: TGTGCCAGCAGCTACCGACAGGGTGAAGAGACCCAGTACTTC.

CDR3 protein: CASSPGEYQETQYF. The CDR3 coding sequence is TGTGCCAGCAGCCCCGGGGAGTACCAAGAGACCCAGTACTTC. The genes are TRBV7-9 and TRBJ2-5, with TRBD2 as a possible D gene (5 bases). Trimming took off 5 bases at V and 0 bases at J, with 10 bases between the two ends. The CDR3 extends over 14 amino acids. Germline V gives CDR1 SEHNR, CDR2 FQNEAQ (reference sequence).

V is TRBV27 and J is TRBJ2-7; D uncertain. This CDR3 region has 13 residues. V lost 4 bases, J lost 4 bases, and 11 bases lay in between. Germline CDR1 reads MNHEY; CDR2 reads SMNVEV (reference sequence). The CDR3, as DNA: TGTGCCAGCAGTTCAACATGGGGATACGAGCAGTACTTC. Translation: CASSSTWGYEQYF.

The chain is built from TRBV6-5 and TRBJ2-2, with 8 bases that match TRBD2. The CDR3 sequence is 15 residues long. Germline V gives CDR1 MNHEY, CDR2 SVGAGI. After removal of 7 bases from V and 5 bases from J, the junction contained 9 bases not matched to a gene. CDR3 sequence reads: CASKGLAGGTGELFF. The CDR3 nucleotides are TGTGCCAGCAAGGGACTGGCGGGGGGAACCGGGGAGCTGTTTTTT.

The J gene is TRBJ2-7, the V gene TRBV28, with 10 bases that match TRBD1. The CDR3 totals 11 residues. In germline, CDR1 is MDHEN, CDR2 SYDVKM. Germline trimming cut 8 bases from V and 7 bases from J; bases unmatched to any gene: 2. This chain's CDR3 is CASAGQGEQYF. As DNA, the CDR3 is TGTGCCAGCGCGGGACAGGGGGAGCAGTACTTC.

V usage is TRBV2 and J usage is TRBJ2-5; 9 bases are shared with TRBD2. Per germline, CDR1 SNHLY and CDR2 FYNNEI. The ends lost 6 bases at V and 0 bases at J; junction bases unmatched: 20. The CDR3 loop spans 20 amino acids. This CDR3 is CASSRPRRASGTYNQETQYF. CDR3 DNA: TGTGCCAGCAGCAGGCCAAGGAGGGCTAGCGGGACCTACAACCAAGAGACCCAGTACTTC. The entire variable domain, with the rest obtained from reference TRBV2 and TRBJ2-5, is as follows: EPEVTQTPSHQVTQMGQEVILRCVPISNHLYFYWYRQILGQKVEFLVSFYNNEISEKSEIFDDQFSVERPDGSNFTLKIRSTKLEDSAMYFCASSRPRRASGTYNQETQYFGPGTRLLVL.

V and J are TRBV5-1 and TRBJ2-1; D is undetermined. Trimming shortened V by 3 bases and J by 10 bases, and 11 bases separated the two germline ends. Germline CDR1 and CDR2: SGHRS and YFSETQ. The CDR3 spans 12 residues. CDR3 sequence (DNA): TGCGCCAGCAGCTCCCGTCCGGAGGAGCAGTTCTTC. Translation gives CASSSRPEEQFF. The whole variable domain, remainder taken from reference TRBV5-1 and TRBJ2-1, is KAGVTQTPRYLIKTRGQQVTLSCSPISGHRSVSWYQQTPGQGLQFLFEYFSETQRNKGNFPGRFSGRQFSNSRSEMNVSTLELGDSALYLCASSSRPEEQFFGPGTRLTVL.

This chain joins TRBV11-2 and TRBJ2-7; 7 bases match TRBD1. The CDR3 contains 17 residues. V shed 4 bases, J shed 4 bases, and the junction held 16 bases outside the gene matches. Germline V CDR1 and CDR2: SGHAT, FQNNGV. The DNA for the CDR3 is TGTGCCAGCAGCTCGTTTCCCCGGGGACAGCAACTTTACGAGCAGTACTTC. This sequence encodes CASSSFPRGQQLYEQYF.

V gene TRBV11-2 combines with J gene TRBJ1-4; 8 bases fit TRBD1. The junction had 5 bases not matched to a gene; V was cut back by 1 base and J by 7 bases. The CDR3 is made up of 15 amino acids. In germline, CDR1 is SGHAT, CDR2 FQNNGV. CDR3 in DNA: TGTGCCAGCAGCTTAGCCGGGACAGGCGGTGAAAAACTGTTTTTT. Its protein is CASSLAGTGGEKLFF.

This chain joins TRBV6-6 and TRBJ2-2; D is unclear. The CDR3 loop spans 13 amino acids. The V gene's germline CDR1 is MNHNY and CDR2 SVGAGI (reference sequence). V lost 8 bases to trimming and J lost 7 bases, with 14 bases between them. The CDR3 DNA is TGTGCCAGCGGGCCTTCGGTTAGCGGGGAGCTGTTTTTT. Residues: CASGPSVSGELFF.

This rearrangement joins TRBV19 to TRBJ2-7; 16 bases align to TRBD2. The CDR3 runs 17 residues. Germline loops: CDR1 LNHDA, CDR2 SQIVND (reference sequence). This chain's CDR3 is CFSRGTSGRAGVYEQYF. The CDR3 nucleotides read TGTTTTAGTAGGGGGACTAGCGGGAGGGCCGGGGTCTACGAGCAGTACTTC.

This clone was recorded once. The chain combines TRBV27 with TRBJ1-5; D is perhaps TRBD1 (6 bases). The germline V and J ends were trimmed by 4 bases and 6 bases, with 13 bases remaining between them. The germline gives CDR1 MNHEY, CDR2 SMNVEV (reference sequence). The CDR3 spans 14 residues. CDR3 protein: CASSWSQGSQPQHF. In nucleotides, the CDR3 is TGTGCCAGCAGTTGGTCCCAGGGGAGTCAGCCCCAGCATTTT.

This clone was seen just once. The chain recombines TRBV6-5 with TRBJ2-1; 12 bases are shared with TRBD2. The CDR3 contains 15 residues. J lost 4 bases, V lost 6 bases, and 4 bases had no gene match. CDR1 and CDR2 from the germline V gene are MNHEY and SVGAGI. CDR3: CASRRLAGDYNEQFF. The CDR3 DNA sequence: TGTGCCAGCAGAAGACTAGCGGGAGATTACAATGAGCAGTTCTTC.

This clone was counted once. The V gene is TRBV9, the J gene TRBJ2-7; 10 bases map to TRBD2. This CDR3 is 14 amino acids long. J was trimmed by 5 bases and V by 3 bases; bases with no gene match: 5. Germline V CDR1 and CDR2: SGDLS, YYNGEE. CDR3 coding DNA: TGTGCCAGCAGCGGTAGCGGGAGGACGGACGAGCAGTACTTC. This encodes CASSGSGRTDEQYF.

The rearrangement joins TRBV7-2 to TRBJ1-4; the D gene is possibly TRBD1 (6 bases). Germline V gene sequence: CDR1 SGHTA, CDR2 FQGNSA. The germline V and J ends were trimmed by 5 bases and 11 bases, with 15 bases remaining between them. CDR3 length: 13 residues. CDR3 coding DNA: TGTGCCAGCAGCACCCGAGGGGGGGTCAAACTGTTTTTT. Translated: CASSTRGGVKLFF.

The chain employs TRBV7-2 and TRBJ2-7; a weak D match, TRBD2 (6 bases). Germline V gene data show CDR1 as SGHTA and CDR2 as FQGNSA. Deletions cut 3 bases from V and 1 base from J, with 10 bases between. This CDR3 has 14 residues. The CDR3 sequence: CASSFKRASYEQYF. Written as DNA, the CDR3 is TGTGCCAGCAGCTTTAAGCGGGCGTCCTACGAGCAGTACTTC.

With regard to this clone: At one end, the junction sequence differs from germline, possibly due to a read error. The chain employs TRBV28 and TRBJ1-2, with a tentative D call TRBD1 (5 bases). CDR1 and CDR2 from the germline V gene are MDHEN and SYDVKM. CDR3 size: 14 residues. This CDR3 reads CASSHTSTRGLGPF. Here the CDR3 DNA reads TGTGCCAGCAGTCACACGTCGACGAGGGGACTTGGCCCATTC.

This chain joins TRBV27 and TRBJ2-7; 13 positions match TRBD2. CDR1 and CDR2 (germline): MNHEY, SMNVEV (reference sequence). The V and J ends lost 3 bases and 3 bases, in that order; junction bases with no gene match: 2. This CDR3 contains 15 residues. The CDR3 region is CASSFRTSGGYEQYF. The CDR3 DNA is TGTGCCAGCAGTTTCCGGACTAGCGGGGGCTACGAGCAGTACTTC.

The chain couples TRBV15 to TRBJ2-7, with TRBD2 matching 8 bases. Germline V gene data show CDR1 as LNHNV and CDR2 as YYDKDF (reference sequence). This CDR3 region has 15 residues. J gave up 7 bases and V 2 bases, and 10 bases lay outside the gene matches. CDR3 residues: CATSRTGLGGGEQYF. The DNA of the CDR3 is TGTGCCACCAGCAGAACGGGACTAGGAGGCGGGGAGCAGTACTTC.

The chain couples TRBV20-1 to TRBJ2-3; D gene uncertain. The ends were cut back, 2 bases at V and 8 bases at J, with 5 bases in the middle. The CDR3 is 10 residues long. Per the germline V gene, CDR1 is DFQATT and CDR2 is SNEGSKA (reference sequence). This chain's CDR3 is CSARNGTQYF. The CDR3 DNA sequence: TGCAGTGCTAGAAACGGTACGCAGTATTTT.